A single sample is the source of the 4 T cell receptor beta chains below, sequenced in a study of blood T cell repertoires in COVID-19. Sequenced by immunoSEQ multiplex PCR; TCRdb stores in-frame clones only, minus some. The sample carries around 20,000 clones, approximately 90% recorded once. The sequenced material came from peripheral blood. These receptors all stem from a human donor in a cohort sampled during active COVID-19. The donor label of this sample is uncertain.

The chain combines TRBV27 with TRBJ2-7; 9 positions agree with TRBD1. Trimming removed 3 bases from V and 6 bases from J; junction bases left unmatched: 9. In germline, CDR1 is MNHEY, CDR2 SMNVEV (reference sequence). The CDR3 is 15 residues long. CDR3 DNA: TGTGCCAGCAGTTTTCGCCGGGACAGGGTAAGCGAGCAGTACTTC. Its protein is CASSFRRDRVSEQYF.

The chain carries TRBV27 and TRBJ2-7; weak D call: TRBD1 (6 bases). From germline, CDR1 is MNHEY and CDR2 SMNVEV (reference sequence). CDR3 length: 15 amino acids. The V gene lost 5 bases and the J gene lost 6 bases, with 20 bases spanning the gap. The CDR3 coding sequence is TGTGCCAGCAGTCCAGGGGCGGGTTATCGCCTCGAGCAGTACTTC. This translates into CASSPGAGYRLEQYF.

J is TRBJ1-2 and V is TRBV15, with TRBD1 identical over 8 bases. The V segment lost 0 bases and the J segment 8 bases; nucleotides outside the gene matches: 5. This CDR3 is built from 14 residues. Germline V lookup: CDR1 LNHNV, CDR2 YYDKDF (reference sequence). The CDR3 DNA follows: TGTGCCACCAGCAGAGATCAGGGGGCGCGGGGCTACACCTTC. This encodes CATSRDQGARGYTF.

The chain links TRBV2 to TRBJ1-3; 7 bases are shared with TRBD1. This CDR3 has 16 residues. With V trimmed by 7 bases and J by 2 bases, 11 bases remained unmatched. CDR1 is SNHLY and CDR2 is FYNNEI in the germline V gene. The CDR3 here is CASNLLAGGTGNTIYF. The CDR3 DNA reads as TGTGCCAGCAACCTACTTGCAGGGGGAACTGGAAACACCATATATTTT.